The present TCR beta chain was sequenced within a study of CD8+ T cells in alopecia areata listed by TCRdb under 2018. Background for the entire study: The treated patients took part in an open-label pilot trial in which moderate-to-severe alopecia areata was treated with oral tofacitinib at 5 to 10 mg twice daily. Patients received tofacitinib for 6 to 18 months and were then followed off drug for 6 months to check for delayed response and recurrence. The SALT score, which quantifies the percentage of affected scalp surface area, was used to measure disease severity in treated patients. High-throughput TCRbeta sequencing was used to examine T cell clonal expansion in alopecia areata in both the C3H/HeJ mouse model and human patients. In humans, TCRbeta sequencing was performed on scalp tissue and on sorted CD4+ and CD8+ peripheral blood T cells from healthy controls and from patients with patchy or totalis/universalis alopecia areata. Patients on tofacitinib were biopsied at baseline and after 4 and 24 weeks of treatment, and several of the patients also had a later scalp biopsy. Scalp clonality was compared across normal scalp (n=4), patchy alopecia areata scalp (n=8), and alopecia totalis/universalis scalp (n=8). RNA was obtained with the PAXgene miRNA kit for fixed scalp, the miRNeasy kit for PBMCs, and the RNeasy kit for mouse skin. TCRbeta CDR3 regions were amplified by immunoSEQ multiplex PCR using 35 Vbeta forward and 13 Jbeta reverse primers. Study-wide conclusions, independent of this receptor: During tofacitinib treatment, many expanded lesional clones stuck around in both scalp and blood, and this persistence may partly explain why relapse happens after treatment is stopped. Scalp clonality and the number of expanded CD8+ clones among the top 100 scalp clones were significantly decreased by tofacitinib. Shared TCR sequences between patients were less evident than in mice, which may be partly attributable to HLA diversity in the patient population. Compared with normal scalp, lesional scalp had higher clonality and more expanded CD8+ clones, particularly in alopecia totalis/universalis, a pattern that suggests antigenic drive. Because the treated cohort was small and had just a single nonresponder, larger studies are needed to establish links between baseline CD8+ expansion and response. Unlike mouse skin, where gammadelta T cells dominate, normal human skin contains resident alphabeta T cells that get sequenced too, which complicates analysis of the scalp TCR repertoire.

A remark on this clone: Its binding antigen is unknown. Base qualities are not recorded, but no much larger clone differs from it by a single base.

Libraries were constructed by the immunoSEQ multiplex PCR assay. To provide template for TCR sequencing, every sample had RNA extracted and reverse transcribed into cDNA. SuperScript III was used to make first-strand cDNA, primed with a 2:1 mix of oligo-dT and random hexamers. A synthetic immune receptor repertoire was used to measure amplification bias, and any remaining bias was corrected computationally. The authors' pipeline ran thus. Raw reads were preprocessed to remove errors, and CDR3 was defined by IMGT conventions from the conserved cysteine to phenylalanine. To get clonality, Shannon entropy was normalized by log2 of the number of productive unique TCRs and the result was subtracted from 1. Whether each scalp clone was CD4 or CD8 was inferred by checking scalp TCRbeta sequences against the CD4 and CD8 repertoires from sorted blood. The source is immuneACCESS, and TCRdb retained only in-frame sequences with V and J called. Part of the clones is not carried over; for the studies checked, unresolved V genes explain less than half of this, and the remainder is unexplained. The DNA gave D and trimming, while V, J and clone size come from that table. The table for this sample lists roughly 190,000 clones; 45% to 75% of them were counted only once. Approximately 0.69% of the sample is held by the ten biggest clonotypes.

At the junction V is shortened by 4 bases and J by 3 bases, with 3 bases in between. Its CDR3 holds 12 amino acids, cysteine through phenylalanine. The retained sequence is limited to the CDR3, 36 bases, with the frame set at the first base. According to the germline V gene, CDR1 reads MDHEN and CDR2 reads SYDVKM. This specimen's time point label, per the study, means: around 4 weeks on oral tofacitinib. The treatment or condition label for this specimen denotes: oral pan-JAK inhibitor, 5-10 mg twice daily. Lesional scalp punch biopsies and peripheral blood were collected from alopecia areata patients. PBMCs were isolated by density centrifugation and stained for CD3, CD4 and CD8, after which CD4+ and CD8+ T cells were sorted on a FACSAria.

Sequences were derived from CD4+ T cells sorted from blood, sampled at week 4, from a patient treated with tofacitinib. This sequence uses TRBV28 and TRBJ1-4; too little of a D gene remains to name it. This clonotype was sampled from a human donor with alopecia areata. For the CDR3, the sequence is CASSSANEKLFF. The sequenced DNA is TGTGCCAGCAGTTCCGCTAATGAAAAACTGTTTTTT.